The 8 T cell receptor beta chains below were found in one sample sequenced in a study of blood T cell repertoires in COVID-19. Only in-frame clones appear in the TCRdb table, and some are missing; sequencing was by immunoSEQ multiplex PCR. The sample lists hundreds of thousands of clones; about 80% were seen once. Sequencing was performed on peripheral blood. All receptors come from a woman older than 75 with acute or convalescent COVID-19.

The chain couples TRBV4-2 to TRBJ1-2, with TRBD1 matching over 9 bases. The CDR3 has 15 residues. Germline CDR1 is LGHNA and CDR2 is YNFKEQ. Trimming cost V 1 base and J 4 bases; bases outside gene matches: 4. The chain's CDR3 is CASSQGTGGLYGYTF. The CDR3 bases are TGTGCCAGCAGCCAAGGAACAGGGGGCCTCTATGGCTACACCTTC.

This chain uses TRBV6-5 with TRBJ1-2, with TRBD1 matching over 7 bases. The CDR3 is 14 residues long. V gave up 4 bases and J gave up 8 bases; unmatched junction bases: 10. CDR1 MNHEY and CDR2 SVGAGI come from the germline V gene. The CDR3, as DNA: TGTGCCAGCAGTTTTGAGGAGGGGGCTGTAGGCTACACCTTC. Protein: CASSFEEGAVGYTF.

The sample holds a few counts of this clone. This rearrangement joins TRBV12-5 to TRBJ2-6; tentative D call: TRBD1 (5 bases). Germline lookup yields CDR1 LGHNT and CDR2 FRNRAP. CDR3 length: 19 amino acids. Trimming shortened V by 4 bases and J by 0 bases, and 19 bases separated the two germline ends. CDR3 nucleotides: TGTGCTAGTGGTTCCTCATCTACACCAGACAGCTCTGGGGCCAACGTCCTGACTTTC. This codes for CASGSSSTPDSSGANVLTF.

The chain employs TRBV10-3 and TRBJ2-3, with 7 positions matching TRBD2. The CDR3 spans 16 residues. The V and J ends lost 3 bases and 0 bases, in that order; junction bases with no gene match: 6. Germline lookup yields CDR1 ENHRY and CDR2 SYGVKD. For the CDR3, the DNA is TGTGCCATCAGTGATTCAAGCGGGGAGAGCACAGATACGCAGTATTTT. Its translation is CAISDSSGESTDTQYF.

This sequence joins TRBV5-5 and TRBJ2-3; 8 nucleotides line up with TRBD2. Losses at the gene ends were 3 bases for V and 3 bases for J; bases not matched to a gene: 12. Per the germline V gene, CDR1 is SGHKS and CDR2 is YYEKEE (reference sequence). The CDR3 has 17 amino acids. Here the CDR3 reads CASSSGGGPLRTDTQYF. The CDR3 DNA reads as TGTGCCAGCAGCTCTGGCGGGGGGCCCTTGAGGACAGATACGCAGTATTTT. The variable domain in full, completed from reference TRBV5-5 and TRBJ2-3, reads DAGVTQSPTHLIKTRGQQVTLRCSPISGHKSVSWYQQVLGQGPQFIFQYYEKEERGRGNFPDRFSARQFPNYSSELNVNALLLGDSALYLCASSSGGGPLRTDTQYFGPGTRLTVL.

The table lists this clone with a few counts. The chain has TRBV28 and TRBJ2-5, with 8 bases aligning to TRBD1. This CDR3 has 13 amino acids. Trimming removed 11 bases from V and 3 bases from J; junction bases left unmatched: 8. In germline, CDR1 is MDHEN, CDR2 SYDVKM. CDR3 in DNA: TGTGCCTGCTACCCGGGACAGGAAGAGACCCAGTACTTC. It encodes CACYPGQEETQYF.

The chain recombines TRBV6-4 with TRBJ2-1; D ambiguous. V was trimmed by 4 bases and J by 1 base, leaving 5 bases between them. The V gene's germline CDR1 is MRHNA and CDR2 SNTAGT. The CDR3 spans 13 residues. In DNA, the CDR3 is TGTGCCAGCAGTGTTAAATCCTACAATGAGCAGTTCTTC. Its translation: CASSVKSYNEQFF.

The chain carries TRBV28 and TRBJ1-5; 7 bases line up with TRBD1. The ends lost 6 bases at V and 3 bases at J; junction bases unmatched: 5. The CDR3 extends over 14 amino acids. CDR1 and CDR2 from the germline V gene are MDHEN and SYDVKM. The CDR3 reads CASSSGQLNQPQHF. The CDR3 DNA follows: TGTGCCAGCAGCTCGGGACAGCTCAATCAGCCCCAGCATTTT. Full variable domain (missing parts from reference TRBV28 and TRBJ1-5): DVKVTQSSRYLVKRTGEKVFLECVQDMDHENMFWYRQDPGLGLRLIYFSYDVKMKEKGDIPEGYSVSREKKERFSLILESASTNQTSMYLCASSSGQLNQPQHFGDGTRLSIL.